Below are 22 T cell receptor beta chains sequenced from a single sample in a study of blood T cell repertoires in COVID-19. Method: immunoSEQ multiplex PCR; TCRdb's copy keeps in-frame clones and lacks some. The top ten clones hold roughly 8.1% of a sample with about 16,000 clones, roughly 81% of them seen once. Material: peripheral blood. The source is a man between 60 and 70 years old with acute or convalescent COVID-19.

The chain employs TRBV6-2 or TRBV6-3 and TRBJ1-5, with D perhaps matching TRBD1 (5 bases). This CDR3 is 14 amino acids long. Trimming took 5 bases from V and 2 from J, leaving 10 bases between them. Germline V gives CDR1 MNHEY, CDR2 SVGEGT. Written as DNA, the CDR3 is TGTGCCAGCAGTCCAGGGTCGGGCAATCAGCCCCAGCATTTT. Translating it yields CASSPGSGNQPQHF.

A few counts support this clone. The chain carries TRBV5-1 and TRBJ2-1; 9 nucleotides line up with TRBD2. The CDR3 has 16 residues. The V gene end was trimmed by 0 bases and the J gene end by 3 bases; junction bases not matched to a gene: 4. CDR1 and CDR2 from the germline V gene are SGHRS and YFSETQ. The CDR3 bases are TGCGCCAGCAGCTTGGTCGTTAGCGGGGGCTACAATGAGCAGTTCTTC. It codes for CASSLVVSGGYNEQFF.

V is TRBV5-1 and J is TRBJ2-2; tentative D call: TRBD1 (6 bases). There are 14 residues in the CDR3. V was trimmed by 0 bases and J by 6 bases, leaving 9 bases between them. Germline CDR1 is SGHRS and CDR2 is YFSETQ. The CDR3 region is CASSLGTASGELFF. CDR3 sequence (DNA): TGCGCCAGCAGCTTGGGGACAGCGTCCGGGGAGCTGTTTTTT.

This clone occurred a few times. The rearrangement uses TRBV5-1 and TRBJ1-3; D gene uncertain. The V end lost 3 bases, the J end lost 2 bases, and 12 bases lay between the germline ends. Germline CDR1 and CDR2: SGHRS and YFSETQ. The CDR3 totals 15 residues. The CDR3 is CASSSSLGAGNTIYF. As DNA, the CDR3 is TGCGCCAGCAGCTCAAGTCTGGGAGCTGGAAACACCATATATTTT. The whole variable domain, filled in from reference TRBV5-1 and TRBJ1-3, reads KAGVTQTPRYLIKTRGQQVTLSCSPISGHRSVSWYQQTPGQGLQFLFEYFSETQRNKGNFPGRFSGRQFSNSRSEMNVSTLELGDSALYLCASSSSLGAGNTIYFGEGSWLTVV.

CDR3 coding DNA: TGTGCCAGCAGCTTAGATCCGGGCTCCTACGAGCAGTACTTC. This codes for CASSLDPGSYEQYF. The V and J genes are TRBV11-2 and TRBJ2-7; D is unresolved. The germline V and J ends were trimmed by 0 bases and 0 bases, with 6 bases remaining between them. Germline assignment: CDR1 SGHAT and CDR2 FQNNGV. This CDR3 spans 14 amino acids.

The CDR3 is CASSTFTGSF. In DNA, the CDR3 is TGTGCCAGCAGCACCTTCACAGGGAGCTTC. The chain couples TRBV21-1 to TRBJ2-7; the table names TRBD1, a call not compared with the DNA. TRBV21-1 is assigned pseudogene status. This CDR3 comprises 10 residues.

This sequence joins TRBV4-1 and TRBJ2-5; the match to TRBD2 covers 7 bases. The germline V gene encodes CDR1 MGHRA and CDR2 YSYEKL. This CDR3 is 14 amino acids long. The ends lost 5 bases at V and 10 bases at J; junction bases unmatched: 13. Here the CDR3 reads CASSAAGEGPDQYF. DNA of the CDR3: TGCGCCAGCAGCGCTGCTGGGGAGGGGCCCGACCAGTACTTC.

The rearrangement links TRBV4-1 to TRBJ2-3; D is possibly TRBD1 (6 bases). This CDR3 has 15 amino acids. Germline CDR1 and CDR2: MGHRA and YSYEKL. Between the trimmed V and J ends, which lost 0 bases and 3 bases, there was a span of 10 bases. CDR3 residues: CASSQENRETDTQYF. The CDR3 DNA reads TGCGCCAGCAGCCAAGAGAACAGGGAAACAGATACGCAGTATTTT.

The J gene is TRBJ2-6, the V gene TRBV7-2; D remains unclear. The CDR3 sequence is 15 residues long. The germline V gene has CDR1 SGHTA and CDR2 FQGNSA. V gave up 4 bases and J gave up 2 bases, with 9 bases separating them. CDR3 region: CASSYDNPGANVLTF. As DNA, the CDR3 is TGTGCCAGCAGCTATGACAATCCTGGGGCCAACGTCCTGACTTTC.

This chain joins TRBV10-2 and TRBJ2-7, with 7 nucleotides matching TRBD1. Germline values: CDR1 WSHSY, CDR2 SAAADI. The CDR3 sequence is 16 residues long. Trimming took 7 bases from V and 4 from J; bases not matched to a gene: 16. CDR3 sequence reads: CASMPRGLATRYEQYF. CDR3 sequence (DNA): TGCGCCAGCATGCCCAGGGGGTTGGCTACCCGGTACGAGCAGTACTTC.

V and J are TRBV15 and TRBJ1-4; TRBD1 is a possible D gene (5 bases). Per germline, CDR1 LNHNV and CDR2 YYDKDF (reference sequence). With 5 bases removed from V and 8 bases from J, the gap between germline ends came to 12 bases. The CDR3 has 13 residues. The CDR3 coding sequence is TGTGCCACCAGCTACCGGAGGGGCGAAAAACTGTTTTTT. It specifies CATSYRRGEKLFF.

The CDR3 reads CASSLNKGYEQYF. The CDR3 DNA reads TGTGCCAGCAGTCTCAACAAGGGGTACGAGCAGTACTTC. V is TRBV28 and J is TRBJ2-7; TRBD1 is a possible D gene (5 bases). The V and J ends lost 5 bases and 4 bases respectively, with 12 bases between them. Germline CDR1 reads MDHEN; CDR2 reads SYDVKM. The CDR3 loop spans 13 amino acids.

The chain joins TRBV10-3 to TRBJ2-7, with a weak D call TRBD1 (5 bases). Germline V CDR1 and CDR2: ENHRY, SYGVKD. This CDR3 contains 14 residues. V was shortened by 3 bases and J by 2 bases, with 11 bases between the two germline ends. The CDR3 here is CAISDAQVAYEQYF. The CDR3 bases are TGTGCCATCAGTGATGCACAGGTGGCCTACGAGCAGTACTTC.

The chain uses TRBV5-6 and TRBJ2-5, with 7 bases that match TRBD2. J gave up 2 bases and V 3 bases, and 10 bases lay outside the gene matches. The length of the CDR3 is 16 residues. Germline V gives CDR1 SGHDT, CDR2 YYEEEE. The CDR3 protein is CASSYQAAGAQETQYF. The CDR3 DNA is TGTGCCAGCAGCTACCAGGCGGCGGGAGCTCAAGAGACCCAGTACTTC.

The J gene is TRBJ2-4, the V gene TRBV6-6; 9 nucleotides match TRBD2. The CDR3 is 15 amino acids. The junction had 6 bases not matched to a gene; V was cut back by 2 bases and J by 7 bases. Germline assignment: CDR1 MNHNY and CDR2 SVGAGI (reference sequence). CDR3: CASSYRAGGRNIQYF. Here the CDR3 DNA reads TGTGCCAGCAGTTACAGGGCGGGGGGGCGGAACATTCAGTACTTC.

The genes are TRBV20-1 and TRBJ1-4, with D possibly TRBD1 on 5 matching bases. V lost 3 bases and J lost 2, with 16 bases in between. Germline V gene data show CDR1 as DFQATT and CDR2 as SNEGSKA (reference sequence). The CDR3 spans 16 residues. In DNA, the CDR3 is TGCAGTGCTAGTCCCCGATCAGGGCTGACTAATGAAAAACTGTTTTTT. It encodes CSASPRSGLTNEKLFF.

The J gene is TRBJ2-7, the V gene TRBV6-6, with TRBD1 matching over 9 bases. The ends lost 3 bases at V and 4 bases at J; junction bases unmatched: 7. This CDR3 has 15 residues. Germline CDR1 is MNHNY and CDR2 is SVGAGI (reference sequence). The CDR3 protein is CASSYSGGQGYEQYF. The DNA for the CDR3 is TGTGCCAGCAGTTATTCGGGGGGACAGGGTTACGAGCAGTACTTC.

The chain joins TRBV10-3 to TRBJ1-1; D possibly corresponds to TRBD1 (5 bases). V lost 6 bases and J 2 bases, leaving 13 bases between the germline ends. Looked up from germline, CDR1 is ENHRY and CDR2 is SYGVKD. This CDR3 region has 14 residues. The CDR3 spells CAIRDQGINTEAFF. The CDR3 bases are TGTGCCATCAGAGACCAGGGTATTAACACTGAAGCTTTCTTT.

CDR3 nucleotide sequence: TGTGCCAGCAGTGAAGCGCAAGGGAGTGGGGCCAACGTCCTGACTTTC. Residues: CASSEAQGSGANVLTF. This chain joins TRBV6-1 and TRBJ2-6, with D maybe TRBD2 (5 bases). The CDR3 runs to 16 residues. Germline V gene data show CDR1 as MNHNS and CDR2 as SASEGT. Trimming took 0 bases from V and 3 from J, leaving 9 bases between them.

The chain is built from TRBV21-1 and TRBJ2-4; the table calls TRBD2, which could not be checked here. TRBV21-1 is listed as a pseudogene. The CDR3 is 14 residues long. DNA for the CDR3: TGTGCCAGCAGCAAAGCTCAGGGAGGGAGCATTCAGTACTTC. Protein: CASSKAQGGSIQYF.

The chain joins TRBV5-4 to TRBJ2-2, with unresolved D. With 4 bases removed from V and 0 bases from J, the gap between germline ends came to 7 bases. Per the germline V gene, CDR1 is SGHNT and CDR2 is YYREEE (reference sequence). The CDR3 is 14 residues long. The CDR3 loop reads CASSPGTNTGELFF. As DNA, the CDR3 is TGTGCCAGCAGCCCGGGTACGAACACCGGGGAGCTGTTTTTT. The entire variable domain, with the rest obtained from reference TRBV5-4 and TRBJ2-2, is as follows: ETGVTQSPTHLIKTRGQQVTLRCSSQSGHNTVSWYQQALGQGPQFIFQYYREEENGRGNFPPRFSGLQFPNYSSELNVNALELDDSALYLCASSPGTNTGELFFGEGSRLTVL.

The chain combines TRBV21-1 with TRBJ2-2; the D call TRBD2 from the table was never checked on the DNA. TRBV21-1 is noted as a pseudogene. CDR3 length equals 17 residues. CDR3 sequence reads: CARPRAEGIISAGELFF. CDR3 nucleotides: TGTGCCAGACCCCGGGCGGAGGGTATAATCAGTGCCGGGGAGCTGTTTTTT.